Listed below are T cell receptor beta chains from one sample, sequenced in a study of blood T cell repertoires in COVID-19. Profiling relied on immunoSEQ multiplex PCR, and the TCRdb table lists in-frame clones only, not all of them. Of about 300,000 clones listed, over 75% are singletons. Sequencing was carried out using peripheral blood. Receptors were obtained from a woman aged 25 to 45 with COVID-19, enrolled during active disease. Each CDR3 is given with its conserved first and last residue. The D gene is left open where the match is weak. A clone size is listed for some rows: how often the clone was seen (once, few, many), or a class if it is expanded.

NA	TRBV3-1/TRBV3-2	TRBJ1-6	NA	CASSQALWGSSLHF	TGTGCCAGCAGCCAAGCTCTTTGGGGCTCAAGTCTCCACTTT
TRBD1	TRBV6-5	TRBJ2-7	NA	CASSPGGTSYEQYF	TGTGCCAGCAGTCCAGGGGGTACCTCCTACGAGCAGTACTTC
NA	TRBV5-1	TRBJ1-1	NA	CASSPGHRNTEAFF	TGCGCCAGCAGCCCGGGACATCGGAACACTGAAGCTTTCTTT
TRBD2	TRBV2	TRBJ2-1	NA	CAGHRDYDNEQFF	TGTGCCGGTCACCGGGACTACGACAATGAGCAGTTCTTC
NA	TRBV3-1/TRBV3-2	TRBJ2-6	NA	CASSPDARSGANVLTF	TGTGCCAGCAGCCCAGACGCGCGCTCTGGGGCCAACGTCCTGACTTTC
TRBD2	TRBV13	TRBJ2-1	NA	CASQRGSYNEQFF	TGTGCCAGTCAGCGGGGGTCCTACAATGAGCAGTTCTTC
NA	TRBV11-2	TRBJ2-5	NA	CASSLDWEYQETQYF	TGTGCCAGCAGCTTAGATTGGGAGTACCAAGAGACCCAGTACTTC
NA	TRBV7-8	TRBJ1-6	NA	CASTLAGPNSPLHF	TGTGCCAGCACCTTGGCGGGGCCTAATTCACCCCTCCACTTT
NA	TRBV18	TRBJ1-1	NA	CASSTTVGGMNTEAFF	TGTGCCAGCTCAACCACCGTGGGGGGGATGAACACTGAAGCTTTCTTT
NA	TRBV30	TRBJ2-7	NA	CAWSGGVYEQYF	TGTGCCTGGAGCGGGGGTGTTTACGAGCAGTACTTC
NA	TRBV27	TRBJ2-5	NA	CASSSHAGRETQYF	TGTGCCAGCAGCTCCCACGCGGGAAGAGAGACCCAGTACTTC
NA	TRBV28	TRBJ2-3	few	CASSPGGVTDTQYF	TGTGCCAGCAGCCCCGGCGGGGTCACAGATACGCAGTATTTT
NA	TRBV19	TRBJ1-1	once	CASSNIREAFF	TGTGCCAGTAGTAATATTCGGGAAGCTTTCTTT
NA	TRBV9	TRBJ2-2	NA	CASSVRDSRTGELFF	TGTGCCAGCAGCGTAAGGGACTCCCGGACCGGGGAGCTGTTTTTT
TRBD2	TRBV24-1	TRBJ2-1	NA	CATSDLGLAGGSYNEQFF	TGTGCCACCAGTGACCTTGGACTAGCGGGAGGATCCTACAATGAGCAGTTCTTC
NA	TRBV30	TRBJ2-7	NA	CACPKRGKPYEQYF	TGTGCCTGCCCCAAAAGGGGTAAGCCCTACGAGCAGTACTTC
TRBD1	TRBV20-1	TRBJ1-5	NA	CSASYSRDRVNQPQHF	TGCAGTGCTAGTTATTCCCGTGACAGGGTCAATCAGCCCCAGCATTTT
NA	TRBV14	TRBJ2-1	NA	CASSQVKERTRVSYNEQFF	TGTGCCAGCAGCCAAGTAAAAGAGAGGACTCGCGTCTCCTACAATGAGCAGTTCTTC